Following are 28 T cell receptor beta chains from one sample sequenced in a study of blood T cell repertoires in COVID-19. TCRdb's copy holds only in-frame clones and misses some; the assay was immunoSEQ multiplex PCR. The sample carries approximately 150,000 clones, roughly 85% recorded once. Sequencing was done on a sample of peripheral blood. These receptors originate from a woman aged 80 or older with acute or convalescent COVID-19.

A single count supports this clone. The chain combines TRBV3-1 (or the pseudogene TRBV3-2) with TRBJ1-1; D is unclear. The germline CDR1 and CDR2 sequences are LGHDT and YNNKEL (reference sequence). V was clipped by 1 base and J by 7 bases, with 13 bases between them. The CDR3 loop spans 14 amino acids. The chain's CDR3 is CASSQVQGRGEAFF. DNA for the CDR3: TGTGCCAGCAGCCAAGTTCAAGGTAGAGGTGAAGCTTTCTTT.

The J gene is TRBJ1-4, the V gene TRBV5-1; unclear D gene. The CDR3 consists of 15 residues. Germline CDR1 and CDR2: SGHRS and YFSETQ. The ends were cut back, 2 bases at V and 6 bases at J, with 14 bases in the middle. CDR3 loop: CASSFSGGGDEKLFF. DNA of the CDR3: TGCGCCAGCAGCTTTTCGGGCGGAGGCGATGAAAAACTGTTTTTT.

The rearrangement joins TRBV7-2 to TRBJ2-7, with a weak D call TRBD2 (5 bases). This CDR3 comprises 14 residues. The germline CDR1 and CDR2 sequences are SGHTA and FQGNSA. Trimming pared 4 bases from V and 6 bases from J, leaving 16 bases between. CDR3 in amino acids: CASSSGGFGGEQYF. The CDR3 bases are TGTGCCAGCAGCTCCGGTGGTTTCGGAGGCGAGCAGTACTTC.

The rearrangement links TRBV5-8 to TRBJ2-1; D perhaps matches TRBD1 (6 bases). The CDR3 runs 16 residues. Trimming left V 0 bases short and J 3 bases short, with 13 bases between. Germline CDR1 reads SGHTS; CDR2 reads YDEGEE. CDR3: CASSLGADRLYNEQFF. The CDR3 bases are TGTGCCAGCAGCTTGGGAGCCGACAGGCTCTACAATGAGCAGTTCTTC.

The V gene is TRBV9, the J gene TRBJ2-7; D is perhaps TRBD2 (5 bases). Trimming cost V 4 bases and J 2 bases, with 19 bases left between them. The CDR3 sequence is 16 residues long. Germline CDR1 and CDR2: SGDLS and YYNGEE. CDR3 nucleotide sequence: TGTGCCAGCAGCCCGAGGGCTCAGACGATTCCCTACGAGCAGTACTTC. Its translation is CASSPRAQTIPYEQYF.

This chain uses TRBV5-5 with TRBJ2-1; TRBD2 matches 8 bases. Germline CDR1 and CDR2: SGHKS and YYEKEE (reference sequence). The CDR3 length is 14 residues. J lost 6 bases, V lost 5 bases, and 7 bases had no gene match. The DNA of the CDR3 is TGTGCCAGCAGTCCAGCGGGAGAGTTCAATGAGCAGTTCTTC. Residues: CASSPAGEFNEQFF.

V and J are TRBV7-2 and TRBJ2-7, with 10 bases matching TRBD2. J lost 4 bases, V lost 2 bases, and 2 bases had no gene match. The CDR3 totals 14 residues. Germline lookup yields CDR1 SGHTA and CDR2 FQGNSA. The CDR3 DNA is TGTGCCAGCAGCTTACCTAGCGGGGGTTACGAGCAGTACTTC. Its translation is CASSLPSGGYEQYF. Based on the CDR3 plus reference TRBV7-2 and TRBJ2-7, the full variable domain is GAGVSQSPSNKVTEKGKDVELRCDPISGHTALYWYRQSLGQGLEFLIYFQGNSAPDKSGLPSDRFSAERTGGSVSTLTIQRTQQEDSAVYLCASSLPSGGYEQYFGPGTRLTVT.

The V call is TRBV6-2 or TRBV6-3, the J call TRBJ1-6, with D possibly TRBD1 on 5 matching bases. CDR3 length: 14 amino acids. Trimming shortened V by 3 bases and J by 6 bases, and 9 bases separated the two germline ends. Germline V gene data show CDR1 as MNHEY and CDR2 as SVGEGT. CDR3 loop: CASSYQGANSPLHF. In DNA, the CDR3 is TGTGCCAGCAGTTATCAAGGGGCTAATTCACCCCTCCACTTT.

CDR3 amino acids: CASRRTGHQYANSPLHF. CDR3 nucleotides: TGTGCCAGCAGGCGAACAGGACATCAATACGCAAATTCACCCCTCCACTTT. V is TRBV2 and J is TRBJ1-6; D possibly corresponds to TRBD1 (5 bases). The CDR3 has 17 residues. Trimming took off 6 bases at V and 7 bases at J, with 22 bases between the two ends. In germline, CDR1 is SNHLY, CDR2 FYNNEI.

The CDR3 nucleotides are TGTGCCAGCAGCGTAGGCCCCAGCGGTGAAAAACTGTTTTTT. Amino acid sequence: CASSVGPSGEKLFF. This chain links TRBV9 with TRBJ1-4; no definite D call. Trimming removed 0 bases at V and 7 bases at J, with 10 bases between. Germline V gene data show CDR1 as SGDLS and CDR2 as YYNGEE. This CDR3 has 14 amino acids.

This clone appeared once. The J gene is TRBJ1-4, the V gene TRBV5-1; D might be TRBD1 (5 bases). The CDR3 is 15 amino acids. The germline V gene encodes CDR1 SGHRS and CDR2 YFSETQ. Trimming shortened V by 6 bases and J by 5 bases, and 17 bases separated the two germline ends. Here the CDR3 reads CASTELGGMNEKLFF. The CDR3 coding sequence is TGCGCCAGCACCGAGCTTGGGGGGATGAATGAAAAACTGTTTTTT.

The chain carries TRBV3-1 (or the pseudogene TRBV3-2) and TRBJ2-5; weak D call: TRBD1 (6 bases). CDR3 length equals 16 residues. In germline, CDR1 is LGHDT, CDR2 YNNKEL (reference sequence). Trimming took off 8 bases at V and 4 bases at J, with 23 bases between the two ends. The CDR3 is CASAQPRPSRGETQYF. The CDR3 DNA is TGTGCCAGCGCACAGCCCCGCCCCAGCAGGGGAGAGACCCAGTACTTC.

The chain is built from TRBV11-2 and TRBJ1-1, with D hard to call. This CDR3 region has 12 residues. Trimming left V 1 base short and J 7 bases short, with 7 bases between. Per the germline V gene, CDR1 is SGHAT and CDR2 is FQNNGV. The CDR3 here is CASSLAQFEAFF. The CDR3 DNA reads as TGTGCCAGCAGCTTAGCACAGTTTGAAGCTTTCTTT.

This clone was counted a single time. J is TRBJ2-3 and V is TRBV5-1, with TRBD2 matching over 11 bases. The CDR3 covers 16 residues. Germline V CDR1 and CDR2: SGHRS, YFSETQ. The V and J ends lost 1 base and 5 bases, in that order; junction bases with no gene match: 6. CDR3 loop: CASSLRSGRAQDTQYF. CDR3 DNA: TGCGCCAGCAGCTTGCGTAGCGGGAGGGCTCAAGATACGCAGTATTTT.

This chain links TRBV6-5 with TRBJ1-4, with 7 positions matching TRBD1. CDR1 is MNHEY and CDR2 is SVGAGI in the germline V gene. CDR3 length equals 14 residues. The V segment lost 0 bases and the J segment 8 bases; nucleotides outside the gene matches: 3. CDR3 sequence: CASSYSGGKEKLFF. The CDR3 DNA is TGTGCCAGCAGTTACTCAGGGGGCAAGGAAAAACTGTTTTTT.

V gene TRBV11-2 combines with J gene TRBJ2-3, with D perhaps matching TRBD2 (5 bases). Germline lookup yields CDR1 SGHAT and CDR2 FQNNGV. The CDR3 sequence is 14 residues long. Trimming removed 5 bases from V and 3 bases from J, with 12 bases in between. This CDR3 is CASSLRGGTDTQYF. CDR3 sequence (DNA): TGTGCCAGCAGCCTTCGGGGTGGGACAGATACGCAGTATTTT.

Here the CDR3 reads CASSLAGAHTDTQYF. The DNA for the CDR3 is TGTGCCAGCAGCTTAGCGGGGGCGCACACAGATACGCAGTATTTT. The rearrangement links TRBV5-6 to TRBJ2-3, with 8 nucleotides matching TRBD2. Germline CDR1 reads SGHDT; CDR2 reads YYEEEE. Losses at the gene ends were 2 bases for V and 2 bases for J; bases not matched to a gene: 4. This CDR3 contains 15 residues.

The chain combines TRBV19 with TRBJ2-3; 8 positions agree with TRBD1. Per germline, CDR1 LNHDA and CDR2 SQIVND (reference sequence). The ends lost 4 bases at V and 1 base at J; junction bases unmatched: 4. The CDR3 runs 15 residues. The CDR3 DNA sequence: TGTGCCAGTAGTACCCAGGGGGCTGGCACAGATACGCAGTATTTT. Its translation is CASSTQGAGTDTQYF.

This clone was counted a single time. The chain links TRBV20-1 to TRBJ1-2; D is perhaps TRBD1 (6 bases). V shed 4 bases and J shed 4 bases, with 7 bases lying between them. CDR1 is DFQATT, CDR2 SNEGSKA, per germline (reference sequence). CDR3 length: 11 residues. CDR3 sequence reads: CSATDSYGYTF. The CDR3 bases are TGCAGTGCTACGGACAGCTATGGCTACACCTTC.

The chain links TRBV6-5 to TRBJ2-2, with TRBD1 matching over 7 bases. The V gene's germline CDR1 is MNHEY and CDR2 SVGAGI. The CDR3 is 13 residues long. J lost 4 bases, V lost 7 bases, and 3 bases had no gene match. The CDR3 DNA is TGTGCCAGCAACCCAGGGGGCACCGGGGAGCTGTTTTTT. Translation gives CASNPGGTGELFF.

The rearrangement uses TRBV12-3 or TRBV12-4 and TRBJ1-4; D call uncertain. This CDR3 has 12 residues. V gave up 7 bases and J gave up 7 bases, with 10 bases separating them. The chain's CDR3 is CASTKEAEKLFF. CDR3 DNA: TGTGCCAGCACAAAAGAAGCTGAAAAACTGTTTTTT.

The rearrangement uses TRBV2 and TRBJ1-4; 8 bases align to TRBD1. This CDR3 region has 12 residues. Germline CDR1 is SNHLY and CDR2 is FYNNEI. V dropped 6 bases and J dropped 8; count of bases not matched to a gene: 2. As DNA, the CDR3 is TGTGCCAGCAGGGGGACAGGAGAAAAACTGTTTTTT. Translating it yields CASRGTGEKLFF.

The rearrangement uses TRBV2 and TRBJ2-2, with 9 bases fitting TRBD1. The trim removed 9 bases at V and 5 bases at J, leaving 4 bases unmatched. The CDR3 contains 13 residues. Per germline, CDR1 SNHLY and CDR2 FYNNEI. The CDR3 loop is CASRQGGTGELFF. CDR3 DNA sequence: TGTGCCAGTCGACAGGGGGGGACCGGGGAGCTGTTTTTT. Full variable domain (missing parts from reference TRBV2 and TRBJ2-2): EPEVTQTPSHQVTQMGQEVILRCVPISNHLYFYWYRQILGQKVEFLVSFYNNEISEKSEIFDDQFSVERPDGSNFTLKIRSTKLEDSAMYFCASRQGGTGELFFGEGSRLTVL.

The V and J genes are TRBV2 and TRBJ1-2, with D possibly being TRBD1 (5 bases). With 4 bases removed from V and 6 bases from J, the gap between germline ends came to 12 bases. The CDR3 loop spans 13 amino acids. CDR1 and CDR2 from the germline V gene are SNHLY and FYNNEI. The CDR3 DNA reads TGTGCCAGCAGTGCTTCGGCGGGGGATGGCTACACCTTC. Translating it yields CASSASAGDGYTF.

The chain joins TRBV6-5 to TRBJ2-7; TRBD1 agrees at 8 bases. The ends lost 7 bases at V and 3 bases at J; junction bases unmatched: 11. Looked up from germline, CDR1 is MNHEY and CDR2 is SVGAGI. The CDR3 runs 15 residues. Written as DNA, the CDR3 is TGTGCCAGCACCCTACGGGACAGGTTTTTCTACGAGCAGTACTTC. The encoded protein is CASTLRDRFFYEQYF.

CDR3 DNA sequence: TGTGCCAGCAGCAAAGTGCGGGAACAGGGGGCCTGTGAGGATCAGCCCCAGCATTTT. This sequence encodes CASSKVREQGACEDQPQHF. The genes are TRBV21-1 and TRBJ1-5; the table gives TRBD1 as D, unverified against the DNA. TRBV21-1 is listed as a pseudogene. The length of the CDR3 is 19 residues.

V usage is TRBV5-8 and J usage is TRBJ1-1; D perhaps matches TRBD1 (5 bases). The CDR3 totals 14 residues. Germline V gene lookup returns CDR1 SGHTS and CDR2 YDEGEE. The ends were cut back, 1 base at V and 6 bases at J, with 13 bases in the middle. CDR3 sequence: CASSLSGGVSEAFF. DNA of the CDR3: TGTGCCAGCAGCTTGTCCGGGGGGGTCTCTGAAGCTTTCTTT.

The CDR3: CASSVRLQYNEQFF. CDR3 bases: TGTGCCAGCAGTGTCCGATTACAGTACAATGAGCAGTTCTTC. V is TRBV2 and J is TRBJ2-1; no clear D. Germline assignment: CDR1 SNHLY and CDR2 FYNNEI. Trimming removed 4 bases from V and 4 bases from J, with 11 bases in between. This CDR3 has 14 amino acids.